These T cell receptor beta chains were read from a single sample in a study of blood T cell repertoires in COVID-19. Profiling relied on immunoSEQ multiplex PCR, and the TCRdb table lists in-frame clones only, not all of them. The table lists roughly 230,000 clones, 80% to 85% of them singletons, with 3.4% in the top ten. The sequenced material came from PBMCs or T cells enriched from blood (not recorded which). These receptors came from a man in his forties or fifties who had recovered from COVID-19. CDR3s include the opening cysteine and the closing phenylalanine or tryptophan. Fields, in order: clone size, J gene, V gene, D gene, CDR3 length, CDR3 DNA, CDR3 protein. D genes are given only for firm matches. Clone size, where shown, is once, few, many, or a class for clones that have expanded.

- | TRBJ2-5 | TRBV28 | - | 11 | TGTGCCAGCAGTTTCTTCGAGACCCAGTACTTC | CASSFFETQYF
once | TRBJ1-4 | TRBV4-2 | TRBD1 | 15 | TGTGCCAGCAGCACGGCCGGGACAGGGTCGGCAAAACTGTTTTTT | CASSTAGTGSAKLFF
- | TRBJ2-3 | TRBV19 | TRBD1 | 15 | TGTGCCAGCACTGACAGGGCTCCGAACACAGATACGCAGTATTTT | CASTDRAPNTDTQYF
- | TRBJ2-2 | TRBV9 | - | 15 | TGTGCCAGCAGCGTAGATACAGGGCGCACCGGGGAGCTGTTTTTT | CASSVDTGRTGELFF
once | TRBJ2-7 | TRBV14 | - | 15 | TGTGCCAGCAGCCCGCTCGGGCCCCCTACTAGGGAGCAGTACTTC | CASSPLGPPTREQYF
- | TRBJ2-3 | TRBV11-2 | - | 15 | TGTGCCAGCAGCTCCCGACAGCCCAGGGGAGATACGCAGTATTTT | CASSSRQPRGDTQYF
once | TRBJ2-1 | TRBV5-1 | TRBD2 | 16 | TGCGCCAGCAGCCGATCGACTAGCGGGGGGCGCAATGAGCAGTTCTTC | CASSRSTSGGRNEQFF
- | TRBJ2-3 | TRBV27 | TRBD2 | 15 | TGTGCCAGCAGATCCCTAAAAGCGGGAACAGATACGCAGTATTTT | CASRSLKAGTDTQYF
once | TRBJ1-4 | TRBV5-1 | - | 15 | TGCGCCAGCAGCAATAGGGGGATGGGAAGTGAAAAACTGTTTTTT | CASSNRGMGSEKLFF
few | TRBJ2-3 | TRBV10-3 | - | 14 | TGTGCCATCAGTGAGTCAGCTAGCACAGATACGCAGTATTTT | CAISESASTDTQYF
- | TRBJ2-2 | TRBV7-2 | - | 12 | TGTGCCAGCAGCTTTGAGGTGGGGGAGCTGTTTTTT | CASSFEVGELFF